Given below is one T cell receptor beta chain in context. The same CDR3 can be traced to other DNA sequences in this sample. In the original analysis: Estimates of nucleated cell counts were drawn from the amplification of reference gene primers. Method: immunoSEQ multiplex PCR; TCRdb's copy keeps in-frame clones and lacks some. That table furnishes V, J and clone size, whereas the DNA furnished D and trimming. The data hold over 250,000 clones, with approximately 93% observed a single time. This sample stems from a study of blood T cell repertoires in COVID-19. Study overall: Samples came from the United States, Italy and Spain, spanning acute and convalescent COVID-19.

Germline V gene data show CDR1 as SNHLY and CDR2 as FYNNEI. This CDR3 has 13 residues. Trimming took 4 bases from V and 1 from J, leaving 7 bases between them. The Seattle site enrolled patients during active infection and followed them longitudinally. This sequence was found in a woman aged 25 to 45 with COVID-19, enrolled during active disease. The chain couples TRBV2 to TRBJ1-1, with D possibly being TRBD1 (5 bases). The sequencing input was peripheral blood. The CDR3 DNA reads TGTGCCAGCAGTGTCGGACAGAACACTGAAGCTTTCTTT. Encoded protein: CASSVGQNTEAFF.